This TCR beta chain was documented in a study of T cells after yellow fever vaccination. The study's findings and limits: Contaminating bulk clonotypes could be abundant in FACS-sorted repertoires. Compared with primary, the secondary response was weaker and peaked at day 5, not 15. Relatively few clonotypes were ones that appeared in both CD4 and CD8 compartments.

CDR3 size: 19 residues. Trimming at V came to 2 bases and at J to 4 bases, leaving 11 bases not matched to a gene. Per the germline V gene, CDR1 is SGHTA and CDR2 is FQGTGA. The 5'RACE template-switching step produced TCR cDNA and added a universal primer site and UMIs. One entry per CDR3 protein results from TCRdb running MiXCR on the 5' RACE reads. The table shows about 630,000 distinct CDR3 sequences, with approximately 13% occurring only once. This clonotype came up a few times. Its antigen is currently unknown. J is TRBJ2-5 and V is TRBV7-3; 15 nucleotides line up with TRBD2. Sequences were derived from PBMCs, sampled on the day of the yellow fever booster vaccination. The source is a man aged 25 to 45 who received the YFV17D yellow fever vaccine. The CDR3 is CASSLQGGQGLAGGETQYF. The CDR3 DNA reads TGTGCCAGCAGCTTACAGGGTGGCCAGGGACTAGCGGGAGGAGAGACCCAGTACTTC. The whole variable domain, remainder taken from reference TRBV7-3 and TRBJ2-5, is GAGVSQTPSNKVTEKGKYVELRCDPISGHTALYWYRQSLGQGPEFLIYFQGTGAADDSGLPNDRFFAVRPEGSVSTLKIQRTERGDSAVYLCASSLQGGQGLAGGETQYFGPGTRLLVL.